This TCR beta chain emerged from a study of cytomegalovirus exposure and HLA in healthy donors. Study results and limitations: It was reported that TCR beta sequences correctly inferred the HLA-A and HLA-B alleles for most subjects.

As for this clone: Its matching antigen is unknown.

At sampling all donors were nominally healthy, likely with unrecorded immune exposures. PCR involved 60 Vbeta and 13 Jbeta primers. Clones were read by immunoSEQ multiplex PCR, and TCRdb kept only the in-frame ones, dropping some. The sample yields about 200,000 clones, roughly three quarters seen once. CDR1 is SGDLS, CDR2 YYNGEE, per germline. CDR3 length: 16 residues. Trimming pared 5 bases from V and 4 bases from J, leaving 19 bases between. The TCR originated in a man aged 50-60 years in good health and CMV-seronegative. Material for sequencing was PBMCs. The chain joins TRBV9 to TRBJ1-3, with a tentative D call TRBD1 (6 bases). The CDR3 nucleotides read TGTGCCAGCAGTGCCTCCCCGGGGGGCGGAGGAAACACCATATATTTT. Protein sequence: CASSASPGGGGNTIYF.